One and the same sample provided the 5 T cell receptor beta chains below, sequenced in a study of T cell responses to AZD1222 COVID-19 vaccine. Sequencing was performed with immunoSEQ multiplex PCR; in TCRdb, only in-frame clones are kept and a portion is missing. The table has 140,000 to 150,000 clones, about 93% seen once. The sample was peripheral blood, taken on day 0 of AZD1222 vaccination. These receptors came from an adult in good health.

The chain recombines TRBV7-3 with TRBJ2-3, with D possibly matching TRBD1 (5 bases). The CDR3 covers 12 residues. Germline V gene data show CDR1 as SGHTA and CDR2 as FQGTGA. V gave up 6 bases and J gave up 6 bases, with 10 bases separating them. The CDR3 here is CASSPGWDTQYF. The CDR3 nucleotides read TGTGCCAGCAGTCCAGGGTGGGATACGCAGTATTTT.

J is TRBJ2-3 and V is TRBV5-1, with a tentative D call TRBD1 (5 bases). The CDR3 consists of 15 residues. Germline CDR1 and CDR2: SGHRS and YFSETQ. Trimming removed 7 bases from V and 0 bases from J, with 15 bases in between. The CDR3 region is CASGPTGLSTDTQYF. CDR3 DNA: TGCGCCAGCGGCCCAACAGGCTTAAGCACAGATACGCAGTATTTT.

The rearrangement links TRBV28 to TRBJ1-3; the D is unclear. The CDR3 sequence is 17 residues long. With 4 bases removed from V and 0 bases from J, the gap between germline ends came to 16 bases. Germline V gene sequence: CDR1 MDHEN, CDR2 SYDVKM. CDR3 nucleotides: TGTGCCAGCAGTTCTCAAGGCGGCGGGGACTCTGGAAACACCATATATTTT. Encoded protein: CASSSQGGGDSGNTIYF. The full variable domain, in which reference TRBV28 and TRBJ1-3 provide the parts outside the CDR3, is DVKVTQSSRYLVKRTGEKVFLECVQDMDHENMFWYRQDPGLGLRLIYFSYDVKMKEKGDIPEGYSVSREKKERFSLILESASTNQTSMYLCASSSQGGGDSGNTIYFGEGSWLTVV.

V and J are TRBV2 and TRBJ1-6, with D unresolved. Germline CDR1 reads SNHLY; CDR2 reads FYNNEI. V was clipped by 3 bases and J by 5 bases, with 5 bases between them. This CDR3 comprises 13 residues. CDR3 loop: CASSEDDNSPLHF. The DNA for the CDR3 is TGTGCCAGCAGTGAGGACGATAATTCACCCCTCCACTTT.

The V gene is TRBV5-1, the J gene TRBJ2-1; D ambiguous. V was pared by 1 base and J by 6 bases, with 2 bases between. Looked up from germline, CDR1 is SGHRS and CDR2 is YFSETQ. The CDR3 is 11 amino acids. CDR3 amino acids: CASSLFNEQFF. For the CDR3, the DNA is TGCGCCAGCAGCTTGTTCAATGAGCAGTTCTTC.